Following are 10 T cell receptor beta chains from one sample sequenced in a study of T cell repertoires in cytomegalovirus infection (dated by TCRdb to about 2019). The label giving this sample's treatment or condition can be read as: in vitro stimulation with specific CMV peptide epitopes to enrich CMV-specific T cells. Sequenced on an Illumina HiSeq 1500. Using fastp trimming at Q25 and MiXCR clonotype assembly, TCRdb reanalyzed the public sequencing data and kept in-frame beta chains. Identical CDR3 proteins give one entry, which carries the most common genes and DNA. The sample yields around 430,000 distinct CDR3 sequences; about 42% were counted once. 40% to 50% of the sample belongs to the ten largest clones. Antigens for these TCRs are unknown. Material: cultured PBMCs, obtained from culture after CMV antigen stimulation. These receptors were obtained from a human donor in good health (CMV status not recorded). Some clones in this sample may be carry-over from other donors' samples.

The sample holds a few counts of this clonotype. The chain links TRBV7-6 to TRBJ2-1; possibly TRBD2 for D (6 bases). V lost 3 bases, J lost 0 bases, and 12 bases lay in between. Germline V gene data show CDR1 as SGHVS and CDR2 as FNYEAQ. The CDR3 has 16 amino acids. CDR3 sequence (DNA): TGTGCCAGCAGCTTTGGGCGGGATAGCTCCTACAATGAGCAGTTCTTC. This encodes CASSFGRDSSYNEQFF.

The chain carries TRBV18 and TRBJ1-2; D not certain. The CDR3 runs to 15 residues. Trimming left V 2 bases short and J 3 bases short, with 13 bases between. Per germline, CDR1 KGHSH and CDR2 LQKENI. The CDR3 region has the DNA TGTGCCAGCTCACCAAACGCCGGGCCCTACTATGGCTACACCTTC. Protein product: CASSPNAGPYYGYTF.

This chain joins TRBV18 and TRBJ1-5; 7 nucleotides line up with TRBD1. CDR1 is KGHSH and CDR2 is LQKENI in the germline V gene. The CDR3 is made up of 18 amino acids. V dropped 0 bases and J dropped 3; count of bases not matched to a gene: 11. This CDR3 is CASSPPRQGVYPNQPQHF. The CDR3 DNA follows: TGTGCCAGCTCACCACCGAGGCAGGGGGTCTACCCCAATCAGCCCCAGCATTTT.

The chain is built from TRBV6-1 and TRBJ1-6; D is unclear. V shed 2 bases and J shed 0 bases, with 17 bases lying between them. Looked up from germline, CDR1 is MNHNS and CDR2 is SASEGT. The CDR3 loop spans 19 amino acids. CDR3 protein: CASSEYGRVDLSYNSPLHF. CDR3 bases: TGTGCCAGCAGTGAATATGGCAGAGTAGACCTCTCCTATAATTCACCCCTCCACTTT.

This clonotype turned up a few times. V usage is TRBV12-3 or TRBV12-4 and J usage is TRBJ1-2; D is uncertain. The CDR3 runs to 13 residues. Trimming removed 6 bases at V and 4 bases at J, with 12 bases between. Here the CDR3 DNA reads TGTGCCAGCAGCCCAGATCAGAGCTATGGCTACACCTTC. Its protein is CASSPDQSYGYTF.

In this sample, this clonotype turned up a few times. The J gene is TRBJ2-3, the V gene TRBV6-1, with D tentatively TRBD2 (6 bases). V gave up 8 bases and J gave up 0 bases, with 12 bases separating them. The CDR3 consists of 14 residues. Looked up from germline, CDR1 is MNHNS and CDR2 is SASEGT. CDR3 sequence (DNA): TGTGCCAGCCGGACTACAACTAGCACAGATACGCAGTATTTT. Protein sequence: CASRTTTSTDTQYF.

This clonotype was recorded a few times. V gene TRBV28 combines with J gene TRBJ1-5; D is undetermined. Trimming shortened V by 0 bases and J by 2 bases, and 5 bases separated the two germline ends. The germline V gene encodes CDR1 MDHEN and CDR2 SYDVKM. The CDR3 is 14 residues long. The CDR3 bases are TGTGCCAGCAGTTTATGGGGTGGCAATCAGCCCCAGCATTTT. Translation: CASSLWGGNQPQHF. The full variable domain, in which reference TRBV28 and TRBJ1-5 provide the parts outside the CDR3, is DVKVTQSSRYLVKRTGEKVFLECVQDMDHENMFWYRQDPGLGLRLIYFSYDVKMKEKGDIPEGYSVSREKKERFSLILESASTNQTSMYLCASSLWGGNQPQHFGDGTRLSIL.

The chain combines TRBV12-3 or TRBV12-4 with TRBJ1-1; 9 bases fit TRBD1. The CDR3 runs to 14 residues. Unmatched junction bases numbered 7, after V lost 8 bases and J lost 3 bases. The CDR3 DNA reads TGTGCCAGCCGACGACAGGGGGTCCACACTGAAGCTTTCTTT. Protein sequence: CASRRQGVHTEAFF.

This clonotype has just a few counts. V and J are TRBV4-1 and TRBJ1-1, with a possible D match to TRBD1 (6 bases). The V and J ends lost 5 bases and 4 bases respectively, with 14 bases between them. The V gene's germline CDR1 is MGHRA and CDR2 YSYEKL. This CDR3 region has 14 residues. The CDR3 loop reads CASSTPRGGTEAFF. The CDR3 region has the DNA TGCGCCAGCAGCACACCTAGGGGGGGCACTGAAGCTTTCTTT.

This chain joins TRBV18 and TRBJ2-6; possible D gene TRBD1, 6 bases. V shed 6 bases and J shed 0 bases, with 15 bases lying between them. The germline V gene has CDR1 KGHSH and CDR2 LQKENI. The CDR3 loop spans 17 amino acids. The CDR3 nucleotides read TGTGCCAGCTCCCCCCTAGGGGGTGGCTCTGGGGCCAACGTCCTGACTTTC. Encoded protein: CASSPLGGGSGANVLTF. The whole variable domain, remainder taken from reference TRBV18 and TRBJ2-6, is NAGVMQNPRHLVRRRGQEARLRCSPMKGHSHVYWYRQLPEEGLKFMVYLQKENIIDESGMPKERFSAEFPKEGPSILRIQQVVRGDSAAYFCASSPLGGGSGANVLTFGAGSRLTVL.